A selection of T cell receptor beta chains follows, all from one sample in a study of memory CD4+ T cells and cytomegalovirus serostatus. Libraries were prepared by immunoSEQ multiplex PCR; TCRdb keeps only in-frame clonotypes and omits some of them. The sample shows 45,000 or so clones, 79% of them seen only once. Sequencing used memory CD4+ T cells from blood. The receptors derive from an adult in good health and CMV-seronegative. CDR3s include the opening cysteine and the closing phenylalanine or tryptophan. Fields, in order: CDR3 DNA, CDR3 protein, clone size, V gene, J gene, D gene, CDR3 length. D genes are given only for firm matches. Size is omitted from some rows. Given values are once, few, many or a class for expanded clones.

DNA: TGTGCCAGCAAGAACTCGGGGGCCGACACTGAAGCTTTCTTT
CDR3: CASKNSGADTEAFF
size: -
V: TRBV6-6
J: TRBJ1-1
D: -
length: 14

DNA: TGTGCCATCAGTGCTACCCGGGAAACAGATACGCAGTATTTT
CDR3: CAISATRETDTQYF
size: -
V: TRBV10-3
J: TRBJ2-3
D: -
length: 14

DNA: TGTGCCAGTAGTACACGAACAGGACGGAGACCTGAAGCTTTCTTT
CDR3: CASSTRTGRRPEAFF
size: -
V: TRBV19
J: TRBJ1-1
D: -
length: 15

DNA: TGCGCCAGCAGCGAAGGACAGTCTAGCACAGATACGCAGTATTTT
CDR3: CASSEGQSSTDTQYF
size: -
V: TRBV4-1
J: TRBJ2-3
D: -
length: 15

DNA: TGTGCCAGCAGCGTAGGGACTTTTAACACCGGGGAGCTGTTTTTT
CDR3: CASSVGTFNTGELFF
size: -
V: TRBV9
J: TRBJ2-2
D: -
length: 15

DNA: TGTGCCAGCAGCTTCACAGGGTCCCCCGGGGAGCTGTTTTTT
CDR3: CASSFTGSPGELFF
size: -
V: TRBV7-2
J: TRBJ2-2
D: -
length: 14

DNA: TGTGCCACCAGCAGAGATAAGCGGGAGGGAGAAGAGCAGTACTTC
CDR3: CATSRDKREGEEQYF
size: -
V: TRBV15
J: TRBJ2-7
D: TRBD2
length: 15

DNA: TGCGCCAGCAGCCCACGGACAGGGAACACCGGGGAGCTGTTTTTT
CDR3: CASSPRTGNTGELFF
size: -
V: TRBV5-1
J: TRBJ2-2
D: TRBD1
length: 15

DNA: TGTGCCAGCTCACAGGGATTGAACACTGAAGCTTTCTTT
CDR3: CASSQGLNTEAFF
size: -
V: TRBV18
J: TRBJ1-1
D: -
length: 13

DNA: TGTGCCAGCGCGGGACAGGGCCACGAGCAGTACTTC
CDR3: CASAGQGHEQYF
size: few
V: TRBV2
J: TRBJ2-7
D: TRBD1
length: 12

DNA: TGTGCCAGCTCACCTCCTAACTCCTACAATGAGCAGTTCTTC
CDR3: CASSPPNSYNEQFF
size: -
V: TRBV18
J: TRBJ2-1
D: -
length: 14

DNA: TGTGCCAGCAGCCTCCAGTCTGGACTGCAAACAGGGACCCAGTACTTC
CDR3: CASSLQSGLQTGTQYF
size: -
V: TRBV7-6
J: TRBJ2-5
D: -
length: 16

DNA: TGTGCCAGCAGCGGGACCGCCGGGTACGCCGAGCAGTACTTC
CDR3: CASSGTAGYAEQYF
size: -
V: TRBV5-6
J: TRBJ2-7
D: -
length: 14

DNA: TGCGCCAGCAGCCAAGACACCGGGACTCCTACGCAGTATTTT
CDR3: CASSQDTGTPTQYF
size: once
V: TRBV4-3
J: TRBJ2-3
D: -
length: 14

DNA: TGTGCCAGCAGCTTAGATGGGGACACTGAAGCTTTCTTT
CDR3: CASSLDGDTEAFF
size: -
V: TRBV11-3
J: TRBJ1-1
D: -
length: 13

DNA: TGTGCCAGCAGGCAGGACAGGAACACTGGGGAGCTGTTTTTT
CDR3: CASRQDRNTGELFF
size: -
V: TRBV2
J: TRBJ2-2
D: TRBD1
length: 14

DNA: TGTGCCAGTCGAAGACAGGATAACTATGGCTACACCTTC
CDR3: CASRRQDNYGYTF
size: -
V: TRBV19
J: TRBJ1-2
D: -
length: 13

DNA: TGTGCCAGCAGTCCCGGGACAGGTGGGACTGAAGCTTTCTTT
CDR3: CASSPGTGGTEAFF
size: -
V: TRBV11-1
J: TRBJ1-1
D: TRBD1
length: 14

DNA: TGTGCTAGTGGTCCGCTAGCGGGAGGGCCTAAGGCCCCCTACAATGAGCAGTTCTTC
CDR3: CASGPLAGGPKAPYNEQFF
size: -
V: TRBV12-5
J: TRBJ2-1
D: TRBD2
length: 19

DNA: TGTGCCAGCAGCCCTACTAGCGGCAACTACAATGAGCAGTTCTTC
CDR3: CASSPTSGNYNEQFF
size: -
V: TRBV27
J: TRBJ2-1
D: TRBD2
length: 15

DNA: TGTGCCAGCAGTCCTTATGGACTAGCGGCCTACAATGAGCAGTTCTTC
CDR3: CASSPYGLAAYNEQFF
size: -
V: TRBV27
J: TRBJ2-1
D: TRBD2
length: 16

DNA: TGTGCCAGCAGTCCTCGCCGGATCACAGATACGCAGTATTTT
CDR3: CASSPRRITDTQYF
size: -
V: TRBV27
J: TRBJ2-3
D: -
length: 14

DNA: TGTGCCACCAGCAGAGACGGGACCGGGGAGCTGTTTTTT
CDR3: CATSRDGTGELFF
size: -
V: TRBV15
J: TRBJ2-2
D: -
length: 13

DNA: TGTGCCAGCAGCTTTCAGTTTGGGGAGCAGTACTTC
CDR3: CASSFQFGEQYF
size: -
V: TRBV5-6
J: TRBJ2-7
D: -
length: 12

DNA: TGTGCCAGCAGCCCGTCCTCGACCCTCTACAATGAGCAGTTCTTC
CDR3: CASSPSSTLYNEQFF
size: -
V: TRBV5-4
J: TRBJ2-1
D: -
length: 15

DNA: TGTGCCAGCAGCGTAGAGTTGAGTGGAGTAGTGGTGATGAACGTGGCCAAAAACATTCAGTACTTC
CDR3: CASSVELSGVVVMNVAKNIQYF
size: -
V: TRBV9
J: TRBJ2-4
D: -
length: 22

DNA: TGTGCCAGCAGCTTCCCTTTAGGGCAACGGGGCACCGGGGAGCTGTTTTTT
CDR3: CASSFPLGQRGTGELFF
size: -
V: TRBV13
J: TRBJ2-2
D: -
length: 17

DNA: TGTGCCAGCAGGACCAACTCCTACAATGAGCAGTTCTTC
CDR3: CASRTNSYNEQFF
size: -
V: TRBV6-6
J: TRBJ2-1
D: -
length: 13